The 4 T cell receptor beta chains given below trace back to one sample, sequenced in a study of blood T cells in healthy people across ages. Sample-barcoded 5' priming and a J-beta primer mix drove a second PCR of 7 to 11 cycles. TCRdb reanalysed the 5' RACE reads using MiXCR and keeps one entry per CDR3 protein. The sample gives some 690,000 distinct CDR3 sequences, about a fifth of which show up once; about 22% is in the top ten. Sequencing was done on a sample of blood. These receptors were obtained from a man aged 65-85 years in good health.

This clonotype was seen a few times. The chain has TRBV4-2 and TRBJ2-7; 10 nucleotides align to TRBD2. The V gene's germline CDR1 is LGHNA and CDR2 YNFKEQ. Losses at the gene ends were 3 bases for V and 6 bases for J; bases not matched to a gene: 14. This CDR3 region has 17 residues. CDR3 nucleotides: TGTGCCAGCAGCCAGCAAGATAGGGCTAGCGGGGGTGGCGAGCAGTACTTC. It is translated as CASSQQDRASGGGEQYF.

The CDR3 protein is CASSQWSWQGVSGYTF. The DNA of the CDR3 is TGTGCCAGCAGTCAATGGTCCTGGCAGGGGGTATCTGGCTACACCTTC. The chain couples TRBV6-5 to TRBJ1-2, with 7 bases identical to TRBD1. Germline assignment: CDR1 MNHEY and CDR2 SVGAGI. The trim removed 5 bases at V and 7 bases at J, leaving 16 bases unmatched. The CDR3 is 16 amino acids.

Here the CDR3 reads CSVELSTGGKNIQYF. Here the CDR3 DNA reads TGCAGCGTTGAGTTGTCGACAGGGGGCAAAAACATTCAGTACTTC. The V gene is TRBV29-1, the J gene TRBJ2-4, with 9 nucleotides matching TRBD1. In germline, CDR1 is SQVTM, CDR2 ANQGSEA. This CDR3 comprises 15 residues. The V segment lost 3 bases and the J segment 3 bases; nucleotides outside the gene matches: 6. Complete variable domain (other parts from reference TRBV29-1 and TRBJ2-4): SAVISQKPSRDICQRGTSLTIQCQVDSQVTMMFWYRQQPGQSLTLIATANQGSEATYESGFVIDKFPISRPNLTFSTLTVSNMSPEDSSIYLCSVELSTGGKNIQYFGAGTRLSVL.

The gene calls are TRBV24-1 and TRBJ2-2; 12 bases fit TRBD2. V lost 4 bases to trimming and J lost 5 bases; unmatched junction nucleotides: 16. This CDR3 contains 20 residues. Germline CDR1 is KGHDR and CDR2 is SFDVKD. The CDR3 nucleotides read TGTGCCACCAGTGACCCAGGACTAGCGGGAAGATCGGCTGAGACCGGGGAGCTGTTTTTT. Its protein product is CATSDPGLAGRSAETGELFF.